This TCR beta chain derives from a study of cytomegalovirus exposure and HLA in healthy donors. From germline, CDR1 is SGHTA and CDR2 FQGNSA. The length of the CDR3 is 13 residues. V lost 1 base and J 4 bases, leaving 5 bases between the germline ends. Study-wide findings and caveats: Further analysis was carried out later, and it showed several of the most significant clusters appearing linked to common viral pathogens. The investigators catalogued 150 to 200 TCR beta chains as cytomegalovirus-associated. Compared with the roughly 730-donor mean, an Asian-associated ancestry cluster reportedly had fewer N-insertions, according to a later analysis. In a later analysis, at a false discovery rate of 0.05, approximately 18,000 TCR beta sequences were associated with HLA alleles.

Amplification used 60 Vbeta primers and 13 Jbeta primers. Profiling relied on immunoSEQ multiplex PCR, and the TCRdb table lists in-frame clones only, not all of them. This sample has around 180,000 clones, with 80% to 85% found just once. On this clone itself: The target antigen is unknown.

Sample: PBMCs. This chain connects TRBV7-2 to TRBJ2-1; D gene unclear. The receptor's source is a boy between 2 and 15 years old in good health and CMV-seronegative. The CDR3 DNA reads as TGTGCCAGCAGCTTAGGAGAGTACAATGAGCAGTTCTTC. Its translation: CASSLGEYNEQFF.